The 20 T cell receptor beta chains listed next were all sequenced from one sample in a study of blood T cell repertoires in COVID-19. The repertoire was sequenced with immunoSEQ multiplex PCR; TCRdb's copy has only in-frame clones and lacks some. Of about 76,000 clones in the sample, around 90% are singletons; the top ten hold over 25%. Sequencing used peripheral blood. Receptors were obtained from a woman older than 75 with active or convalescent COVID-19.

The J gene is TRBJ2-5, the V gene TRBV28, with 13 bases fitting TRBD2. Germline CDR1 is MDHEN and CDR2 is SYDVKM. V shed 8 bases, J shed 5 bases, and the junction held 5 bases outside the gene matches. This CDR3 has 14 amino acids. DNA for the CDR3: TGTGCCAGCCAACTAGCGGGGGGGCTGGAGACCCAGTACTTC. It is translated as CASQLAGGLETQYF.

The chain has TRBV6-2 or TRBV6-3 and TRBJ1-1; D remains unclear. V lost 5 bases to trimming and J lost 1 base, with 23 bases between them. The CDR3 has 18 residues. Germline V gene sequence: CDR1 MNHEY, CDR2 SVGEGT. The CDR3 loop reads CASSLPSRQSTWNTEAFF. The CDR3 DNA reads TGTGCCAGCAGTCTTCCATCCCGACAAAGTACTTGGAACACTGAAGCTTTCTTT.

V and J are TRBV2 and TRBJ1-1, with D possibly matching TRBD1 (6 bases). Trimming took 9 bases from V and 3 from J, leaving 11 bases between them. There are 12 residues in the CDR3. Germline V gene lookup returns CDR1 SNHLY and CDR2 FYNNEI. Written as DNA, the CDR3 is TGTGCCAGTGGACAGTCGTACACTGAAGCTTTCTTT. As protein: CASGQSYTEAFF.

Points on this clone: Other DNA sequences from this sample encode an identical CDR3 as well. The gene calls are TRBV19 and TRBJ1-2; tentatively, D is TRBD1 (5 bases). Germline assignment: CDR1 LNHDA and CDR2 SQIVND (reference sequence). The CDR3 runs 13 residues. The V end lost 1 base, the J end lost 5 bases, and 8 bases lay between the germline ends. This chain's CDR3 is CASSIGQIYGYTF. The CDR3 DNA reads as TGTGCCAGTAGTATAGGACAGATATATGGCTACACCTTC.

CDR3 residues: CASSPQGNTEAFF. DNA of the CDR3: TGTGCCAGCTCACCCCAGGGGAACACTGAAGCTTTCTTT. V and J are TRBV18 and TRBJ1-1, with D maybe TRBD1 (5 bases). The CDR3 spans 13 residues. Germline V gene sequence: CDR1 KGHSH, CDR2 LQKENI. The germline V and J ends were trimmed by 3 bases and 1 base, with 6 bases remaining between them.

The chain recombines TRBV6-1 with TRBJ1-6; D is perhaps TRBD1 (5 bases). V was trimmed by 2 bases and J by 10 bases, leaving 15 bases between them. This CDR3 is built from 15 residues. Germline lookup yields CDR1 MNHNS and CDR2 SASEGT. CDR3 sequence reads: CASSEYSGRESPLHF. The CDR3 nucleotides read TGTGCCAGCAGTGAATACTCAGGGCGTGAATCACCCCTCCACTTT.

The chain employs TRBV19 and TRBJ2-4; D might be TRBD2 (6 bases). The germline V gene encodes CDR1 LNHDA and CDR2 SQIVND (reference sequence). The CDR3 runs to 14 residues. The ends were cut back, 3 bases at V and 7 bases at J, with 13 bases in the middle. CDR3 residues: CASSMWGGGNIQYF. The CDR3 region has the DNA TGTGCCAGTAGTATGTGGGGTGGGGGGAACATTCAGTACTTC.

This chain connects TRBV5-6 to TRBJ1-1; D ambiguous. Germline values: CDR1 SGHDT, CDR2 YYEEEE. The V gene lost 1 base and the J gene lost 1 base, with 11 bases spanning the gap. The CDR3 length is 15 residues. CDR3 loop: CASSLYASWNTEAFF. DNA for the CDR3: TGTGCCAGCAGCTTGTATGCGTCGTGGAACACTGAAGCTTTCTTT. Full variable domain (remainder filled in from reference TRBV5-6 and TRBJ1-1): DAGVTQSPTHLIKTRGQQVTLRCSPKSGHDTVSWYQQALGQGPQFIFQYYEEEERQRGNFPDRFSGHQFPNYSSELNVNALLLGDSALYLCASSLYASWNTEAFFGQGTRLTVV.

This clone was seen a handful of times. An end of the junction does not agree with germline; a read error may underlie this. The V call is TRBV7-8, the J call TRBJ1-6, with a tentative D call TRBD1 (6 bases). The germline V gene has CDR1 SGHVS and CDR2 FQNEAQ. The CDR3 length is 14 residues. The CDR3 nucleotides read TGTGCCAGCAGCAGACAGGTTGGGAATTCTCCCCTCCACTTT. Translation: CASSRQVGNSPLHF.

The CDR3 DNA reads as TGCAGCGTGGCACCAGGGCTTAGGGACTATGGCTACACCTTC. Residues: CSVAPGLRDYGYTF. The chain is built from TRBV29-1 and TRBJ1-2; TRBD1 is a possible D gene (5 bases). The V and J ends lost 6 bases and 3 bases respectively, with 17 bases between them. Looked up from germline, CDR1 is SQVTM and CDR2 is ANQGSEA. CDR3 length: 14 residues.

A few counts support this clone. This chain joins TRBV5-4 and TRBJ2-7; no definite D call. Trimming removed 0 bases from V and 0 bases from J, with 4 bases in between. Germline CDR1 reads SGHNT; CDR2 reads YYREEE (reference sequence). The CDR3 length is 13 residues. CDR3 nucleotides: TGTGCCAGCAGCTTGGAGCGCTCCTACGAGCAGTACTTC. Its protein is CASSLERSYEQYF. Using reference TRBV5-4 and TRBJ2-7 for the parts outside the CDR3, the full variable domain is ETGVTQSPTHLIKTRGQQVTLRCSSQSGHNTVSWYQQALGQGPQFIFQYYREEENGRGNFPPRFSGLQFPNYSSELNVNALELDDSALYLCASSLERSYEQYFGPGTRLTVT.

CDR3 protein: CASRLEWGYYGYTF. CDR3 sequence (DNA): TGTGCCAGCAGATTGGAGTGGGGCTACTATGGCTACACCTTC. This rearrangement joins TRBV7-2 to TRBJ1-2; possible D gene TRBD1, 5 bases. The CDR3 runs 14 residues. V was trimmed by 6 bases and J by 3 bases, leaving 14 bases between them. Germline CDR1 and CDR2: SGHTA and FQGNSA.

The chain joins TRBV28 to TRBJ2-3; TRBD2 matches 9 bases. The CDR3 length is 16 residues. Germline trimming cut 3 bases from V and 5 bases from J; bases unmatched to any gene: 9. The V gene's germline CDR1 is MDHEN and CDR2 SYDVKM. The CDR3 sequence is CASSFPSGAPGDTQYF. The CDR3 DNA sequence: TGTGCCAGCAGTTTCCCTAGCGGGGCTCCCGGAGATACGCAGTATTTT.

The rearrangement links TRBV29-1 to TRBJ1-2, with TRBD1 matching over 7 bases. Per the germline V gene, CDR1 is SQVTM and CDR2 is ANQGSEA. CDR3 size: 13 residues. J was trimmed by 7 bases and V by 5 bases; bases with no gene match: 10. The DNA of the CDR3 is TGCAGCGTTACAGGGGCCCCTGCATCTGGCTACACCTTC. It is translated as CSVTGAPASGYTF.

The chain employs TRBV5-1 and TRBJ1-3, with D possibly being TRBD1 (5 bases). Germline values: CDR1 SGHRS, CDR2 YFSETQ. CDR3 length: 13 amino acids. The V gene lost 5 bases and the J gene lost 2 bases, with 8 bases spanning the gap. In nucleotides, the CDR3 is TGCGCCAGCAGGTCAGGGCCTGGAAACACCATATATTTT. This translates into CASRSGPGNTIYF.

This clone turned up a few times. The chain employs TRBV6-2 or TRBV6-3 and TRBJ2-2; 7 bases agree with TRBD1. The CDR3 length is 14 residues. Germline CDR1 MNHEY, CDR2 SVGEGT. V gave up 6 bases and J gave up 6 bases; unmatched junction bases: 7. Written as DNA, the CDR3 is TGTGCCAGCAGCCACGGACAGGTGTCCGGGGAGCTGTTTTTT. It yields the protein CASSHGQVSGELFF.

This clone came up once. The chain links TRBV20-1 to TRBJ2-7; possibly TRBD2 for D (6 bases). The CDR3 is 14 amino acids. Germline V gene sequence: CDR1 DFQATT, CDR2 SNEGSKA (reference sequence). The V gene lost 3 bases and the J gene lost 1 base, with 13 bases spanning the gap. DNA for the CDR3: TGCAGTGCTAGTTTCGGCGGAGGGTCCTACGAGCAGTACTTC. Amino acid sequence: CSASFGGGSYEQYF.

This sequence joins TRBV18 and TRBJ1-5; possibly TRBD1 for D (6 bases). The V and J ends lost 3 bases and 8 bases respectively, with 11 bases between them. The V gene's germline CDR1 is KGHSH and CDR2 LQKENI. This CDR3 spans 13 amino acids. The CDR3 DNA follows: TGTGCCAGCTCACCGAACAGGGAAGAGCCCCAGCATTTT. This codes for CASSPNREEPQHF.

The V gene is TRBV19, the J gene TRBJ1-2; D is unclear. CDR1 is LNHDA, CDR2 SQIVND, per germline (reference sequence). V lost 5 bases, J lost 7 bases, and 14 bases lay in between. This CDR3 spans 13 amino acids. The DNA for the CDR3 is TGTGCCAGTAGTGACCCCCGAGCGGGTGGCTACACCTTC. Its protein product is CASSDPRAGGYTF.

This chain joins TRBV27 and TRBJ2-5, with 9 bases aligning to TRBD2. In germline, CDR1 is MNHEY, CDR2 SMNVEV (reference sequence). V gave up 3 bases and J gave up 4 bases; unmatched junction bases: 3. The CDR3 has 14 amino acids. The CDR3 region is CASSFAGGRETQYF. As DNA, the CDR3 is TGTGCCAGCAGTTTCGCGGGGGGGCGAGAGACCCAGTACTTC.